This TCR beta chain was retrieved from a study of T cell responses to AZD1222 COVID-19 vaccine. Overall study findings and caveats: Females outnumbered males among donors, who were mostly white British; clonal diversity was possibly underestimated.

Turning to this clone: No antigen is known for it.

Clones were sequenced by immunoSEQ multiplex PCR, and TCRdb holds only the in-frame ones, with some missing. This table has approximately 160,000 clones, around 93% appearing once. The input for sequencing was peripheral blood, taken on day 0 of AZD1222 vaccination. The sequence was obtained from an adult in good health.

The CDR3 coding sequence is TGTGCCAGCAGCTTCGGCCAAACCAGCACAGATACGCAGTATTTT. It codes for CASSFGQTSTDTQYF. The chain is built from TRBV7-9 and TRBJ2-3; D unresolved. Germline V lookup: CDR1 SEHNR, CDR2 FQNEAQ (reference sequence). The CDR3 is made up of 15 amino acids. V was trimmed by 3 bases and J by 0 bases, leaving 10 bases between them.